Sequencing of this T cell receptor (beta chain) was carried out in a study of cytomegalovirus exposure and HLA in healthy donors. Study observations and caveats: In vitro data verified three CMV-associated chains as specific for CMV antigens. The study flagged some 170 TCR beta chains as cytomegalovirus-associated. A subsequent analysis found that TCR clusters from the first cohort also tended to co-occur in the 120 or so validation repertoires, with 90% to 95% of cluster scores above 0.

Germline CDR1 and CDR2: LNHDA and SQIVND (reference sequence). This CDR3 region has 16 residues. Unmatched junction bases numbered 6, after V lost 3 bases and J lost 3 bases. With regard to this clone: The antigen is unknown.

Repertoires were generated with immunoSEQ multiplex PCR, while TCRdb's copy carries only in-frame clones and drops some. The sample includes 200,000 or so clones, about nine tenths of them seen just once. The TCR originated in a woman aged 18 to 35 in good health and CMV-seropositive. The chain links TRBV19 to TRBJ1-5; 9 bases match TRBD1. Sample: PBMCs. The CDR3 DNA is TGTGCCAGTAGTATCTGGGACAGGGAAGCCAATCAGCCCCAGCATTTT. This sequence encodes CASSIWDREANQPQHF.